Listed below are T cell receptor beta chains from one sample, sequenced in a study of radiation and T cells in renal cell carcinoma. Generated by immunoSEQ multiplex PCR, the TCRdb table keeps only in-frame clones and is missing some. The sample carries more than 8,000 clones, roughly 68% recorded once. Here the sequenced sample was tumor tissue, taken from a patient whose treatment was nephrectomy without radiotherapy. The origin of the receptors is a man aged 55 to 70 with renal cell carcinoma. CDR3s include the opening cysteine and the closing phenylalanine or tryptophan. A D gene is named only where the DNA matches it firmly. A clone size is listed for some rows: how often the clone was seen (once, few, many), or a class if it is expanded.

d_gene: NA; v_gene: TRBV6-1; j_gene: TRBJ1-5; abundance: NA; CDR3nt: TGTGCCAGCAGGGATAGTCAGCCCCAGCATTTT; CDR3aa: CASRDSQPQHF
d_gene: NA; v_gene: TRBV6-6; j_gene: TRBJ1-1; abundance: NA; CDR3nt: TGTGCCAGCAGTTACTCTGGGGCAGGCCAAGCTTTCTTT; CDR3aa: CASSYSGAGQAFF
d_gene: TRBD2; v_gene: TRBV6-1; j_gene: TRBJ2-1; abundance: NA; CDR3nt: TGTGCCAGCAGTGGGTTAAGGAGTAGCGGGAGGGCCAATGAGCAGTTCTTC; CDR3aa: CASSGLRSSGRANEQFF
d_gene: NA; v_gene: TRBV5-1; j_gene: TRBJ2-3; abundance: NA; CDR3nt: TGCGCCAGCAGCTTGGGTGGGGATACGCAGTATTTT; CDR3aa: CASSLGGDTQYF
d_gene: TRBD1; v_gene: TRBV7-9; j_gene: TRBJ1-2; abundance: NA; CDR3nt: TGTGCCAGCAGCTTGACAGGGGGCGCGTATGGCTACACCTTC; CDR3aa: CASSLTGGAYGYTF
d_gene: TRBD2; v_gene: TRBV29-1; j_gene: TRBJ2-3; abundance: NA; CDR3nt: TGCAGCGTTAAAAGGACTAGCGAAGGGTGGGATACGCAGTATTTT; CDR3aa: CSVKRTSEGWDTQYF
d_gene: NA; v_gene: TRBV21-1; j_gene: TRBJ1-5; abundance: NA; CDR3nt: TGTGCCAGCAGCATCCTAGACAGGGGTGGCAATCAGCCCCAGCATTTT; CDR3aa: CASSILDRGGNQPQHF
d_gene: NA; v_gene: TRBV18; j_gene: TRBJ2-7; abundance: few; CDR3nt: TGTGCCAGCTCAGCGGGGTGGCCCTACGAGCAGTACTTC; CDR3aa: CASSAGWPYEQYF
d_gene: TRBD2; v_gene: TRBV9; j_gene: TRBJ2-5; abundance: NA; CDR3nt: TGTGCCAGCAGCCCCTACCGAGAGAGCGGGGGAAGCGAGACCCAGTACTTC; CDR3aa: CASSPYRESGGSETQYF
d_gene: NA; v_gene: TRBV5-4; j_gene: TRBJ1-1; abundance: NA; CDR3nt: TGTGCCAGCAGCTTGAACATGGCGGGGGGGAACACTGAAGCTTTCTTT; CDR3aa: CASSLNMAGGNTEAFF
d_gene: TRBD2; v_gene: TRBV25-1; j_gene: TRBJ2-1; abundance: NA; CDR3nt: TGTGCCAGCAGTGAGACTAGCGGGAGGAGTGATGAGCAGTTCTTC; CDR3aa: CASSETSGRSDEQFF
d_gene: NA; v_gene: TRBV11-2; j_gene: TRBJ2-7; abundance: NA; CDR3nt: TGTGCCAGCAGCTTAGTGAGGGATTCCTACGAGCAGTACTTC; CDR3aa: CASSLVRDSYEQYF
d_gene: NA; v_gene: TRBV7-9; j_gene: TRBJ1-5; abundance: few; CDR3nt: TGTGCCAGCAGCTGGACGGTCAATCAGCCCCAGCATTTT; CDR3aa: CASSWTVNQPQHF
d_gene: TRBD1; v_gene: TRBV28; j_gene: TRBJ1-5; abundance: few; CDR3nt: TGTGCCAGCAGTTCGAGATCCGGGACAGGGGGTTCCTTCAAGAGCAATCAGCCCCAGCATTTT; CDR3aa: CASSSRSGTGGSFKSNQPQHF
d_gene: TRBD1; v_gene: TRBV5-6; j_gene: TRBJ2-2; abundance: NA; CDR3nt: TGTGCCAGCAGCTTCAGGGGGCGAACCGGGGAGCTGTTTTTT; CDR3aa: CASSFRGRTGELFF
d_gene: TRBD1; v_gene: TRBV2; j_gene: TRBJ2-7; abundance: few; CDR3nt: TGTGCCAGCAAACTGGACAGGAGGTCCTACGAGCAGTACTTC; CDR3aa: CASKLDRRSYEQYF
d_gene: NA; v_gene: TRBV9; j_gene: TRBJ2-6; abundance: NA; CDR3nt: TGTGCCAGCAGCGTAGTCTCCTCTGGGGCCAACGTCCTGACTTTC; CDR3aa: CASSVVSSGANVLTF
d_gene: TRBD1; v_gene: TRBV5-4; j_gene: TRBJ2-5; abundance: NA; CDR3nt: TGTGCCAGCAGCTTATACAGGGGCGACCAAGAGACCCAGTACTTC; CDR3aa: CASSLYRGDQETQYF
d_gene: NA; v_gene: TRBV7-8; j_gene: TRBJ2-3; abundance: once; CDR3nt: TGTGCCAGCAGCTTGCGGACGTGGGACGCATCAGATACGCAGTATTTT; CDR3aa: CASSLRTWDASDTQYF
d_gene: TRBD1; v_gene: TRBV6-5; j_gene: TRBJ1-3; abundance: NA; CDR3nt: TGTGCCAGCAGTTGGGGGACAGGGGCTGGAAACACCATATATTTT; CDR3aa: CASSWGTGAGNTIYF